This T cell receptor (beta chain) comes out of a study of cytomegalovirus exposure and HLA in healthy donors. Study observations and caveats: Altogether, 170 or so TCR beta chains were recorded as cytomegalovirus-associated. TCR beta chain V- and J-gene trimming was linked, in a later analysis, to a missense variant in DCLRE1C. Highly shared variants forming one cluster were likely a sequencing artifact. It was reported that the classifier diagnosed cytomegalovirus status with high specificity and sensitivity in both the original and validation cohorts.

PCR was performed using 60 Vbeta and 13 Jbeta primers. Clones were sequenced by immunoSEQ multiplex PCR, and TCRdb holds only the in-frame ones, with some missing. The sample has some 270,000 clones; 80% to 95% are singletons. Regarding this clone: Its antigen is unidentified.

The source material was PBMCs. This clonotype was obtained from a girl aged 2-10 years in good health and CMV-seronegative.

CDR3 coding DNA: TGTGCCAGCAGCGTAGGACAGCATGACCTCTATGGCTACACCTTC. Protein product: CASSVGQHDLYGYTF. The V gene is TRBV2, the J gene TRBJ1-2, with a possible D match to TRBD1 (6 bases). Trimming took 6 bases from V and 4 from J, leaving 18 bases between them. The CDR3 is made up of 15 amino acids. CDR1 and CDR2 (germline): SNHLY, FYNNEI.